This T cell receptor beta chain is from a study of cytomegalovirus exposure and HLA in healthy donors. Overall study results and limits: It was assumed in the presence/absence analyses that sequencing depth was roughly uniform across donors.

The PCR was carried out with 60 Vbeta primers and 13 Jbeta primers. In the original processing: In a later analysis, some 80 million unique TCR beta chains included roughly 11 million shared by two or more donors. The table came from immunoSEQ multiplex PCR; TCRdb's copy has only in-frame clones and leaves some out. That table gives V, J and clone size, and the DNA gave D and trimming. This table has 200,000 to 250,000 clones, 70% to 90% appearing once. Germline V gene sequence: CDR1 SEHNR, CDR2 FQNEAQ (reference sequence). CDR3 length: 17 residues. A note on this clone: Its specificity is not known. At one end the junction does not follow the germline gene, possibly because of a read error.

The chain combines TRBV7-9 with TRBJ2-7, with 13 bases lining up with TRBD2. The source of this sequence is a man aged 25-45 years in good health and CMV-seronegative. The material sequenced was PBMCs. CDR3 DNA sequence: TGTTCCAGCAGCTCCGGGACTAGCGGGGATGGCTCCTACGAGCAGTACTTC. This translates into CSSSSGTSGDGSYEQYF.